These 8 T cell receptor beta chains came from one sample sequenced in a study of T cell clones after liver transplantation. Profiling relied on immunoSEQ multiplex PCR, and the TCRdb table lists in-frame clones only, not all of them. The sample lists over 60,000 clones, 80% occurring once. Sequenced material: CD4+ T cells from blood, taken before liver transplant. The receptors shown here come from a human donor who received a liver transplant.

The chain recombines TRBV5-1 with TRBJ2-7; D perhaps matches TRBD1 (5 bases). This CDR3 contains 15 residues. V lost 4 bases and J lost 0, with 14 bases in between. Per germline, CDR1 SGHRS and CDR2 YFSETQ. CDR3 sequence (DNA): TGCGCCAGCAGCGGCCAGGGTAGGAGCTCCTACGAGCAGTACTTC. It encodes CASSGQGRSSYEQYF.

V gene TRBV18 combines with J gene TRBJ1-5; a possible D gene is TRBD1 (5 bases). Trimming stripped 4 bases from V and 5 bases from J, with 15 bases between. CDR1 is KGHSH and CDR2 is LQKENI in the germline V gene. The CDR3 spans 15 residues. CDR3 in amino acids: CASSRGAGRDQPQHF. As DNA, the CDR3 is TGTGCCAGCTCACGGGGCGCAGGGAGGGATCAGCCCCAGCATTTT.

J is TRBJ2-7 and V is TRBV27; 7 nucleotides line up with TRBD1. Germline CDR1 MNHEY, CDR2 SMNVEV (reference sequence). V dropped 4 bases and J dropped 6; count of bases not matched to a gene: 9. This CDR3 contains 14 residues. The CDR3 DNA follows: TGTGCCAGCAGTTGGACTCGGGACAGCTCCGAGCAGTACTTC. Protein product: CASSWTRDSSEQYF.

The chain has TRBV4-3 and TRBJ2-1; the D is unclear. Germline V gene data show CDR1 as LGHNA and CDR2 as YSLEER. V was shortened by 0 bases and J by 10 bases, with 10 bases between the two germline ends. This CDR3 spans 13 amino acids. CDR3 sequence (DNA): TGCGCCAGCAGCCAAGAGAGTGGTGGCGAGCAGTTCTTC. Translated: CASSQESGGEQFF.

This chain connects TRBV19 to TRBJ1-4; D gene unclear. The CDR3 runs to 15 residues. V was shortened by 10 bases and J by 0 bases, with 15 bases between the two germline ends. The germline gives CDR1 LNHDA, CDR2 SQIVND (reference sequence). The CDR3 sequence is CATKTRHATNEKLFF. Here the CDR3 DNA reads TGTGCCACTAAAACCCGGCATGCAACTAATGAAAAACTGTTTTTT. Combining the CDR3 with reference TRBV19 and TRBJ1-4 gives the whole variable domain DGGITQSPKYLFRKEGQNVTLSCEQNLNHDAMYWYRQDPGQGLRLIYYSQIVNDFQKGDIAEGYSVSREKKESFPLTVTSAQKNPTAFYLCATKTRHATNEKLFFGSGTQLSVL.

This rearrangement joins TRBV19 to TRBJ1-5; TRBD1 aligns across 10 bases. The CDR3 extends over 15 amino acids. V gave up 1 base and J gave up 7 bases; unmatched junction bases: 4. CDR1 is LNHDA and CDR2 is SQIVND in the germline V gene (reference sequence). CDR3 coding DNA: TGTGCCAGTAGTATAGGACAGGGGGCGGGCCAGCCCCAGCATTTT. Encoded protein: CASSIGQGAGQPQHF.

This clone was seen more than once but under ten times. The V call is TRBV19, the J call TRBJ1-1, with 9 bases matching TRBD1. Losses at the gene ends were 8 bases for V and 1 base for J; bases not matched to a gene: 2. Germline CDR1 is LNHDA and CDR2 is SQIVND (reference sequence). This CDR3 spans 13 amino acids. In nucleotides, the CDR3 is TGTGCCAGTCAGACAGGGGGGAACACTGAAGCTTTCTTT. Its translation: CASQTGGNTEAFF.

This clone was counted at least ten times. The chain links TRBV29-1 to TRBJ1-3; possible D gene TRBD1, 6 bases. The CDR3 totals 16 residues. The germline V gene encodes CDR1 SQVTM and CDR2 ANQGSEA. The V and J ends lost 4 bases and 0 bases respectively, with 16 bases between them. The CDR3, as DNA: TGCAGCGTTGTAGGGGGGGGCAGCTCCTCTGGAAACACCATATATTTT. Translation gives CSVVGGGSSSGNTIYF.